Listed below are T cell receptor beta chains from one sample, sequenced in a study of beta chain features in type 1 diabetes. TCRdb keeps only in-frame clones here, not all; method: immunoSEQ multiplex PCR. The sample lists some 350,000 clones, roughly a tenth occurring once. The sequencing sample was made of central memory CD4+ T cells from blood. The origin of the receptors is a man younger than 45 with type 1 diabetes. The CDR3 runs from the conserved cysteine through the conserved F or W. Fields, in order: V gene, D gene, clone size, J gene, CDR3 DNA, CDR3 protein. D genes are given only for firm matches. Clone size is shown for a subset of rows, as once, few, many or a class of expanded clone.

TRBV14	.	few	TRBJ1-2	TGTGCCAGCAGTCTAGGACTGGCTAACTATGGCTACACCTTC	CASSLGLANYGYTF
TRBV11-2	TRBD1	many	TRBJ2-1	TGTGCCAGCAGCCCCATCAGGGGGCCGTACTACAATGAGCAGTTCTTC	CASSPIRGPYYNEQFF
TRBV4-1	.	.	TRBJ1-2	TGCGCCAGCAGCCGGCTGGGGGGCAGCTATGGCTACACCTTC	CASSRLGGSYGYTF
TRBV18	.	.	TRBJ2-7	TGTGCCAGCTCAAGACAGTCGGGGCCCCATTACTCCTACGAGCAGTACTTC	CASSRQSGPHYSYEQYF
TRBV28	TRBD1	many	TRBJ1-3	TGTGCCAGCACCCTAGTCAGGGGGCTGGCTGGAAACACCATATATTTT	CASTLVRGLAGNTIYF
TRBV2	TRBD1	few	TRBJ1-4	TGTGCCACCACGGGACAGGGGCGTGAAAAACTGTTTTTT	CATTGQGREKLFF
TRBV18	TRBD1	few	TRBJ1-1	TGTGCCAGCTCTCTCGCCGGGACAGGGGAAGGGAACACTGAAGCTTTCTTT	CASSLAGTGEGNTEAFF
TRBV6-6	.	few	TRBJ1-5	TGTGCCAGCAAACAGAGAGGCAATCAGCCCCAGCATTTT	CASKQRGNQPQHF
TRBV10-3	.	.	TRBJ1-1	TGTGCCATCAGGGATAGACAGGAGCGGAGCACTGAAGCTTTCTTT	CAIRDRQERSTEAFF
TRBV4-3	.	few	TRBJ1-2	TGCGCCAGCAGCCAAGAATATGGGGGGCACGACTATGGCTACACCTTC	CASSQEYGGHDYGYTF
TRBV5-1	.	.	TRBJ1-1	TGCGCCAGCATCCAAACGCTAGGTGGCCTTGAAGCTTTCTTT	CASIQTLGGLEAFF
TRBV7-8	.	.	TRBJ2-7	TGTGCCAGCAGCTACGGTAGCTCCTACGAGCAGTACTTC	CASSYGSSYEQYF
TRBV11-2	.	.	TRBJ1-1	TGTGCCAGCAGCTTATCGGAGAACACTGAAGCTTTCTTT	CASSLSENTEAFF
TRBV6-6	.	once	TRBJ2-7	TGTGCCAGCAGTGCGGACAGACTCTCCTACGAGCAGTACTTC	CASSADRLSYEQYF
TRBV5-1	TRBD2	.	TRBJ2-5	TGCGCCAGCAGCCTAGCGGGAGGGCCGGAAGAGACCCAGTACTTC	CASSLAGGPEETQYF
TRBV18	.	.	TRBJ2-7	TGTGCCAGCTCACCAAGACCCACCGCCTACGAGCAGTACTTC	CASSPRPTAYEQYF
TRBV19	.	few	TRBJ2-5	TGTGCCAGTAATCAGAGAGGACAGCAGTACTTC	CASNQRGQQYF
TRBV12-5	.	many	TRBJ1-5	TGTGCTAGTGGTTTGGATCTAACTGCGCCGGGCCAGCCCCAGCATTTT	CASGLDLTAPGQPQHF
TRBV7-2	.	.	TRBJ2-3	TGTGCCAGCAGCTTGGGGTACACAGATACGCAGTATTTT	CASSLGYTDTQYF
TRBV5-8	.	.	TRBJ2-7	TGTGCCAGCAGCTTGCGGGGCACCTACGAGCAGTACTTC	CASSLRGTYEQYF
TRBV7-2	.	once	TRBJ2-1	TGTGCCAGCAGAGAACAAGCGGAGTCCGTCTATGAGCAGTTCTTC	CASREQAESVYEQFF
TRBV19	.	few	TRBJ1-1	TGTGCCAGCTGGGCGGACAGCACTGAAGCTTTCTTT	CASWADSTEAFF
TRBV2	.	many	TRBJ1-4	TGTGCCAGCAAACGGGAAGGTGCAACTAATGAAAAACTGTTTTTT	CASKREGATNEKLFF
TRBV27	TRBD2	.	TRBJ2-2	TGTGCCAGCAGTTTATTGTCTAGCGGGAGGCGCGGGGAGCTGCTTTTT	CASSLLSSGRRGELLF
TRBV7-8	TRBD1	many	TRBJ2-6	TGTGCCAGCAGCTTCCTGACGGGACAGGCCGTTTCTGGGGCCAACGTCCTGACTTTC	CASSFLTGQAVSGANVLTF
TRBV25-1	TRBD1	few	TRBJ2-7	TGTGCCAGCAGCTCCTCGGGCCCGGGACAGCTTTACGAGCAGTACTTC	CASSSSGPGQLYEQYF
TRBV4-1	.	.	TRBJ2-5	TGCGCCAGCAGCCAAGGATACCAAGAGACCCAGTACTTC	CASSQGYQETQYF
TRBV19	.	few	TRBJ2-6	TGTGCCAGTAGTATTTGGGGGGCTGGGGCCAACGTCCTGACTTTC	CASSIWGAGANVLTF
TRBV4-3	TRBD2	.	TRBJ2-1	TGCGCCAGCAGATCGGGACTAGCGGGATCAAATGAGCAGTTCTTC	CASRSGLAGSNEQFF
TRBV28	.	many	TRBJ2-1	TGTGCCAGCAGTTTGGGGGAACTGGAGCAGTTCTTC	CASSLGELEQFF
TRBV29-1	.	.	TRBJ2-7	TGCAGCGTGACAGGCACGGACTACGAGCAGTACTTC	CSVTGTDYEQYF
TRBV6-5	.	.	TRBJ2-2	TGTGCCAGCAGTTACATGCGGAACCAGAACACCGGGGAGCTGTTTTTT	CASSYMRNQNTGELFF
TRBV4-3	TRBD1	few	TRBJ2-5	TGCGCCAGCAGCCAAGAAAGGACAGGCCAAGAGACCCAGTACTTC	CASSQERTGQETQYF
TRBV5-1	TRBD1	few	TRBJ1-1	TGCGCCAGCAGCTTAAACAGGGGTGAGGCTTTCTTT	CASSLNRGEAFF
TRBV4-1	.	few	TRBJ2-2	TGTGCCAGCAGCCTATTTGGCAGGGAGAACACCGGGGAGCTGTTTTTT	CASSLFGRENTGELFF
TRBV5-1	TRBD2	few	TRBJ2-7	TGCGCCAGCAGCTTGGTGCTGGGACTAGCGGGCTACGAGCAGTACTTC	CASSLVLGLAGYEQYF
TRBV4-1	.	.	TRBJ1-5	TGCGCCAGCAGCCAAGATGCAGGTTTTAGCAATCAGCCCCAGCATTTT	CASSQDAGFSNQPQHF
TRBV6-1	.	.	TRBJ1-4	TGTGCCAGCCCCGAAGAAAAACTGTTTTTT	CASPEEKLFF
TRBV4-1	TRBD1	.	TRBJ2-1	TGCGCCAGCAGCCGGGCCCCGGGACAGGGGATCAATGAGCAGTTCTTC	CASSRAPGQGINEQFF
TRBV7-9	TRBD1	.	TRBJ2-7	TGTGCCAGCAGCTTAGCCGGACAGGGGAGCTCCTACGAGCAGTACTTC	CASSLAGQGSSYEQYF
TRBV6-6	.	few	TRBJ2-2	TGTGCCACCTACGTAGACAGCACGAACACCGGGGAGCTGTTTTTT	CATYVDSTNTGELFF
TRBV7-2	TRBD2	many	TRBJ2-3	TGTGCCAGCAGTCCGGGACTAGCGTGGATCAGCACAGATACGCAGTATTTT	CASSPGLAWISTDTQYF
TRBV7-2	TRBD2	.	TRBJ2-1	TGTGCCAGCGGGACTAGCGGGAGGGGGCGCAATGAGCAGTTCTTC	CASGTSGRGRNEQFF
TRBV6-5	.	.	TRBJ2-7	TGTGCCGTCGCGGCAGGGGAGGCCTACGAGCAGTACTTC	CAVAAGEAYEQYF
TRBV25-1	.	.	TRBJ2-3	TGTGCCAGCAATCTGAACCGTAGGACACCGAGAGGTACAGATACGCAGTATTTT	CASNLNRRTPRGTDTQYF
TRBV6-5	TRBD2	.	TRBJ2-4	TGTGCCAGCAGTTACAGGCGGGAGGGTACCATTCAGTACTTC	CASSYRREGTIQYF
TRBV27	.	few	TRBJ1-5	TGTGCCAGCAGTCCCAAGTCAGGGGTAGAACAGCCCCAGCATTTT	CASSPKSGVEQPQHF
TRBV6-6	TRBD1	.	TRBJ1-1	TGTGCCAGCAGTCCGGGACAGCAGTACACTGAAGCTTTCTTT	CASSPGQQYTEAFF
TRBV28	.	few	TRBJ2-6	TGTGCCAGCAGTTTATTTGGGGCCTCTGGGGCCAACGTCCTGACTTTC	CASSLFGASGANVLTF
TRBV7-2	TRBD1	few	TRBJ1-3	TGTGCCAGCAGCCAGGACAGGGGAGGCGGAAACACCATATATTTT	CASSQDRGGGNTIYF
TRBV7-2	.	.	TRBJ2-2	TGTGCCAGCAGCCCAGGGCGGGCCGGGGAGCTGTTTTTT	CASSPGRAGELFF
TRBV11-2	.	many	TRBJ2-1	TGTGCCAGCAGCCGCAATGAGCAGTTCTTC	CASSRNEQFF
TRBV2	.	many	TRBJ1-2	TGTGCCAGTCCCGCCGAGGCGAGGTTCGGCTACACCTTC	CASPAEARFGYTF
TRBV7-9	TRBD1	many	TRBJ2-5	TGTGCCAGCAGCTTAGACCCGGGACAGGGAGCAGAGACCCAGTACTTC	CASSLDPGQGAETQYF
TRBV27	.	.	TRBJ1-5	TGTGCCAGCAGCCCGAACAGGGCCGACCAGCCCCAGCATTTT	CASSPNRADQPQHF